This TCR beta chain was documented in a study of cytomegalovirus exposure and HLA in healthy donors. Whole-study findings and limits: Roughly uniform sequencing depth across donors was assumed, possibly incorrectly.

This clone was found once. Its matching antigen is unknown. Per germline, CDR1 LNHDA and CDR2 SQIVND (reference sequence). The CDR3 contains 13 residues. V was trimmed by 4 bases and J by 8 bases, leaving 11 bases between them. The PCR was carried out with 60 Vbeta primers and 13 Jbeta primers. Clones were read by immunoSEQ multiplex PCR, and TCRdb kept only the in-frame ones, dropping some. The sample includes about 100,000 clones, roughly three quarters of them seen just once. The specimen sequenced was PBMCs. The gene calls are TRBV19 and TRBJ1-4; D gene uncertain. The receptor was derived from a male donor in good health and CMV-seropositive. The CDR3 DNA sequence: TGTGCCAGTAGTAGGGCCCTTCAGGAAAAACTGTTTTTT. Translation gives CASSRALQEKLFF. The full variable domain, with the rest looked up from reference TRBV19 and TRBJ1-4, is DGGITQSPKYLFRKEGQNVTLSCEQNLNHDAMYWYRQDPGQGLRLIYYSQIVNDFQKGDIAEGYSVSREKKESFPLTVTSAQKNPTAFYLCASSRALQEKLFFGSGTQLSVL.